A selection of T cell receptor beta chains follows, all from one sample in a study of T-cell memory formation after mild COVID-19. Each CDR3 protein gets one entry after TCRdb re-called the 5' RACE reads with MiXCR. Of 200,000 to 250,000 distinct CDR3 sequences listed, under 30% are singletons. Specimen: PBMCs or a T cell subset sorted from them (not recorded which). The source of these receptors is an adult woman who had mild COVID-19 (a few samples of this study predate the infection). Cell type and time point are not known. CDR3s include the opening cysteine and the closing phenylalanine or tryptophan. D genes are given only for firm matches. A row's size may be missing; if present it is once, few, many or a size class.

DNA: TGTGCCAGCAGCCAAGTATTCCTTCAGGGGTCCTACAATGAGCAGTTCTTC
CDR3: CASSQVFLQGSYNEQFF
D: .
V: TRBV3-1
J: TRBJ2-1
size: few

DNA: TGTGCCAGCACCCTTCGTTCGGGCAGAACGGGAGAGACCCAGTACTTC
CDR3: CASTLRSGRTGETQYF
D: .
V: TRBV2
J: TRBJ2-5
size: .

DNA: TGCGCCAGCAGCCAAAGCTGGTCTAGCAATCAGCCCCAGCATTTT
CDR3: CASSQSWSSNQPQHF
D: .
V: TRBV4-1
J: TRBJ1-5
size: .

DNA: TGTGCCAGCTCACCGGGACAGCCCTACAATGAGCAGTTCTTC
CDR3: CASSPGQPYNEQFF
D: TRBD1
V: TRBV18
J: TRBJ2-1
size: few

DNA: TGTGCCAGCAGTTTAGGGGGCAGGGTTAATTCACCCCTCCACTTT
CDR3: CASSLGGRVNSPLHF
D: .
V: TRBV12-3/TRBV12-4
J: TRBJ1-6
size: .

DNA: TGTGCCAGCAGTTTAGGGTCCCTCGTGCACGAGCAGTACTTC
CDR3: CASSLGSLVHEQYF
D: .
V: TRBV12-3/TRBV12-4
J: TRBJ2-7
size: .

DNA: TGTGCCAGCAGTTGGAGGGGAGGCAATCAGCCCCAGCATTTT
CDR3: CASSWRGGNQPQHF
D: .
V: TRBV12-3/TRBV12-4
J: TRBJ1-5
size: .

DNA: TGTGCCAGCCGCAGGGAGGCTACCTACGAGCAGTACTTC
CDR3: CASRREATYEQYF
D: .
V: TRBV6-5
J: TRBJ2-7
size: .

DNA: TGTGCCAGCAGTTTACAGGGCTTGAACACTGAAGCTTTCTTT
CDR3: CASSLQGLNTEAFF
D: .
V: TRBV27
J: TRBJ1-1
size: few

DNA: TGTGCCAGTAGTATAGCGGCTAGCGGGGTCTACAATGAGCAGTTCTTC
CDR3: CASSIAASGVYNEQFF
D: TRBD2
V: TRBV19
J: TRBJ2-1
size: .

DNA: TGCGCCAGCAGCTTAGGGGCGGCGCAAAACACCATATATTTT
CDR3: CASSLGAAQNTIYF
D: .
V: TRBV5-1
J: TRBJ1-3
size: .